Listed here is a single TCR beta chain. These data belong to a study of cytomegalovirus exposure and HLA in healthy donors. Primers for the PCR totalled 60 Vbeta and 13 Jbeta. Only in-frame clones appear in the TCRdb table, and some are missing; sequencing was by immunoSEQ multiplex PCR. This sample has approximately 130,000 clones, with around four fifths found just once. With 1 base removed from V and 1 base from J, the gap between germline ends came to 8 bases. CDR1 SGDLS and CDR2 YYNGEE come from the germline V gene. This CDR3 has 14 residues. The donors gave bone marrow, and they were healthy. The sequence came from a boy younger than 18 in good health and CMV-seronegative. The chain is built from TRBV9 and TRBJ1-1; unclear D gene. The sequenced sample was PBMCs. The CDR3 DNA sequence: TGTGCCAGCAGCGTATGGGCAGAGAACACTGAAGCTTTCTTT. Translating it yields CASSVWAENTEAFF.